A single sample gave rise to the 27 T cell receptor beta chains below, sequenced in a study of cytotoxic CD8 clonotypes in ibrutinib-treated CLL. Assay: immunoSEQ multiplex PCR; the TCRdb copy retains only in-frame clones and omits some. This sample yields some 200,000 clones, of which around 72% are seen a single time; roughly an eighth belongs to the top ten. The input for sequencing was PBMCs, taken after 24 months of ibrutinib treatment. The receptors come from a human donor with chronic lymphocytic leukemia.

The V and J genes are TRBV7-8 and TRBJ1-1; D is ambiguous. V was cut by 5 bases and J by 4 bases, with 14 bases left in between. This CDR3 region has 14 residues. In germline, CDR1 is SGHVS, CDR2 FQNEAQ. CDR3 amino acids: CASSQAKGITEAFF. The CDR3 DNA sequence: TGTGCCAGCAGCCAAGCGAAAGGAATCACTGAAGCTTTCTTT.

V and J are TRBV28 and TRBJ2-1, with D hard to call. The CDR3 runs 11 residues. Germline V gives CDR1 MDHEN, CDR2 SYDVKM. V shed 6 bases and J shed 7 bases, with 7 bases lying between them. In DNA, the CDR3 is TGTGCCAGCAGCAACCCTAATGAGCAGTTCTTC. Its protein is CASSNPNEQFF.

The genes are TRBV5-5 and TRBJ2-7, with 10 nucleotides matching TRBD1. After removal of 4 bases from V and 3 bases from J, the junction contained 7 bases not matched to a gene. The CDR3 extends over 15 amino acids. Looked up from germline, CDR1 is SGHKS and CDR2 is YYEKEE (reference sequence). CDR3 sequence (DNA): TGTGCCAGCAGCGCAGGACAGGGGGTATTCTACGAGCAGTACTTC. Amino acids: CASSAGQGVFYEQYF.

A note on this clone: One end of the junction fails to match germline, which may point to a read error. V usage is TRBV7-9 and J usage is TRBJ2-1, with 9 bases lining up with TRBD2. CDR3 length equals 14 residues. Germline V gene lookup returns CDR1 SEHNR and CDR2 FQNEAQ (reference sequence). As DNA, the CDR3 is TGTGCCAGCACCTTAGCGGGAGAGGTCAATGAGCAGTTCTTC. It encodes CASTLAGEVNEQFF.

J is TRBJ1-4 and V is TRBV28; perhaps TRBD1 as D (5 bases). The CDR3 consists of 15 residues. Germline loops: CDR1 MDHEN, CDR2 SYDVKM. V shed 5 bases and J shed 6 bases, with 16 bases lying between them. The CDR3 DNA follows: TGTGCCAGCAGTACTCCAGGGATGGGAGATGAAAAACTGTTTTTT. Its protein is CASSTPGMGDEKLFF.

This chain links TRBV5-6 with TRBJ1-1, with TRBD1 matching 7 bases. Germline V CDR1 and CDR2: SGHDT, YYEEEE. This CDR3 region has 13 residues. V lost 1 base and J lost 4; bases outside the gene matches: 1. The CDR3 coding sequence is TGTGCCAGCAGCTTGCCAGGGGGCACTGAAGCTTTCTTT. It translates to CASSLPGGTEAFF.

The gene calls are TRBV11-2 and TRBJ2-2, with 9 bases lining up with TRBD2. Germline CDR1 and CDR2: SGHAT and FQNNGV. CDR3 size: 16 residues. The junction had 9 bases not matched to a gene; V was cut back by 5 bases and J by 5 bases. In DNA form, the CDR3 reads TGTGCCAGCAGCGGGCTAGCGGGACTAAGGACCGGGGAGCTGTTTTTT. It translates to CASSGLAGLRTGELFF.

This clone turned up a few times. V is TRBV5-1 and J is TRBJ2-7; the D gene is possibly TRBD2 (5 bases). CDR3 size: 12 residues. Germline V lookup: CDR1 SGHRS, CDR2 YFSETQ. The V end lost 4 bases, the J end lost 7 bases, and 12 bases lay between the germline ends. The CDR3 protein is CASSLTGGEQYF. The CDR3 DNA sequence: TGCGCCAGCAGCCTTACCGGAGGAGAGCAGTACTTC.

The chain has TRBV18 and TRBJ1-6; D possibly corresponds to TRBD1 (6 bases). Deletions cut 2 bases from V and 7 bases from J, with 15 bases between. Germline V CDR1 and CDR2: KGHSH, LQKENI. The CDR3 contains 16 residues. Written as DNA, the CDR3 is TGTGCCAGCTCACCAAACCGCCAGGGGCGGAATTCACCCCTCCACTTT. Its translation is CASSPNRQGRNSPLHF.

This chain uses TRBV14 with TRBJ2-3; tentatively, D is TRBD2 (5 bases). This CDR3 has 13 residues. V lost 1 base, J lost 3 bases, and 5 bases lay in between. CDR1 and CDR2 from the germline V gene are SGHDN and FVKESK. The CDR3 nucleotides read TGTGCCAGCAGCCAAGGCGGGACAGATACGCAGTATTTT. It yields the protein CASSQGGTDTQYF.

The chain joins TRBV23-1 to TRBJ2-7; TRBD2 matches at 7 bases. TRBV23-1 counts as an open reading frame of uncertain function. This CDR3 is built from 14 residues. The V gene end was trimmed by 0 bases and the J gene end by 5 bases; junction bases not matched to a gene: 4. The CDR3 DNA is TGCGCCAGCAGTCAATCGGGGGGGAGCGACGAGCAGTACTTC. It encodes CASSQSGGSDEQYF.

This chain joins TRBV7-9 and TRBJ2-7; no reliable D call. V dropped 6 bases and J dropped 0 bases, with 18 bases sitting between them. The germline V gene encodes CDR1 SEHNR and CDR2 FQNEAQ (reference sequence). This CDR3 spans 16 amino acids. The CDR3 is CASSLIDGFPSYEQYF. CDR3 sequence (DNA): TGTGCCAGCAGTCTCATCGACGGGTTTCCCTCCTACGAGCAGTACTTC.

The V and J genes are TRBV4-3 and TRBJ1-1; unclear D gene. CDR3 size: 15 residues. The V and J ends lost 3 bases and 1 base respectively, with 12 bases between them. From germline, CDR1 is LGHNA and CDR2 YSLEER. CDR3 DNA sequence: TGCGCCAGCAGCCATCCCCGAGCCGGGAACACTGAAGCTTTCTTT. Amino acid sequence: CASSHPRAGNTEAFF.

The CDR3 here is CASSLDHGYYEQYF. The CDR3 region has the DNA TGTGCCAGCAGCTTAGATCACGGCTACTACGAGCAGTACTTC. The chain is built from TRBV11-2 and TRBJ2-7; D gene uncertain. Trimming took off 0 bases at V and 3 bases at J, with 9 bases between the two ends. CDR1 is SGHAT and CDR2 is FQNNGV in the germline V gene. The CDR3 contains 14 residues.

The chain has TRBV2 and TRBJ2-4; D unresolved. The V end lost 4 bases, the J end lost 0 bases, and 10 bases lay between the germline ends. Germline V CDR1 and CDR2: SNHLY, FYNNEI. CDR3 length: 15 amino acids. CDR3 nucleotide sequence: TGTGCCAGCAGTGGCGGAGACCTAGCCAAAAACATTCAGTACTTC. It translates to CASSGGDLAKNIQYF. Full variable domain (outside the CDR3, taken from reference TRBV2 and TRBJ2-4): EPEVTQTPSHQVTQMGQEVILRCVPISNHLYFYWYRQILGQKVEFLVSFYNNEISEKSEIFDDQFSVERPDGSNFTLKIRSTKLEDSAMYFCASSGGDLAKNIQYFGAGTRLSVL.

The chain is built from TRBV5-1 and TRBJ2-2; D gene ambiguous. CDR1 is SGHRS and CDR2 is YFSETQ in the germline V gene. Trimming took 4 bases from V and 3 from J, leaving 13 bases between them. There are 15 residues in the CDR3. For the CDR3, the DNA is TGCGCCAGCAGCCCCCTCCCCGAAGACACCGGGGAGCTGTTTTTT. This translates into CASSPLPEDTGELFF.

The rearrangement joins TRBV6-5 to TRBJ1-2, with D unresolved. V lost 7 bases and J 4 bases, leaving 19 bases between the germline ends. The germline V gene has CDR1 MNHEY and CDR2 SVGAGI. This CDR3 spans 15 amino acids. As DNA, the CDR3 is TGTGCCAGCACCCCCTTGCAGGCCCGGACCTATGGCTACACCTTC. The encoded protein is CASTPLQARTYGYTF.

V is TRBV27 and J is TRBJ1-5; D unresolved. V was clipped by 5 bases and J by 4 bases, with 15 bases between them. The CDR3 spans 15 residues. The V gene's germline CDR1 is MNHEY and CDR2 SMNVEV (reference sequence). The CDR3 reads CASSHTRSGNQPQHF. As DNA, the CDR3 is TGTGCCAGCAGTCACACGCGGTCGGGTAATCAGCCCCAGCATTTT.

This clone was picked up a small number of times. CDR3 region: CASRPVDRVYGYTF. The CDR3 region has the DNA TGTGCCAGCAGGCCCGTGGACAGGGTCTATGGCTACACCTTC. The genes are TRBV2 and TRBJ1-2; 8 nucleotides match TRBD1. CDR3 size: 14 residues. Germline V gene lookup returns CDR1 SNHLY and CDR2 FYNNEI. V trimming: 6 bases; J trimming: 4 bases; junction bases outside the gene matches: 7.

This chain uses TRBV28 with TRBJ2-4; 8 nucleotides match TRBD2. V lost 6 bases and J lost 13; bases outside the gene matches: 5. Germline loops: CDR1 MDHEN, CDR2 SYDVKM. CDR3 length: 11 amino acids. CDR3 nucleotide sequence: TGTGCCAGCAGCTTAGCGGGGTCCCAGTACTTC. This sequence encodes CASSLAGSQYF.

This clone was picked up one time. The V gene is TRBV6-5, the J gene TRBJ2-3, with a tentative D call TRBD1 (5 bases). Germline loops: CDR1 MNHEY, CDR2 SVGAGI. This CDR3 comprises 13 residues. V gave up 6 bases and J gave up 1 base, with 8 bases separating them. The CDR3 region is CASRLTGTDTQYF. The CDR3 DNA is TGTGCCAGCAGATTGACAGGCACAGATACGCAGTATTTT.

The chain has TRBV6-6 and TRBJ1-1, with D maybe TRBD1 (5 bases). This CDR3 comprises 13 residues. Germline-derived CDR1 and CDR2 are MNHNY and SVGAGI (reference sequence). V lost 0 bases and J lost 11, with 13 bases in between. CDR3: CASSYSDQGGAFF. The DNA for the CDR3 is TGTGCCAGCAGTTACTCTGATCAGGGAGGGGCTTTCTTT.

The genes are TRBV7-9 and TRBJ1-1; D remains ambiguous. The V end was cut by 5 bases, the J end by 5 bases, with 6 bases between. Germline V gene sequence: CDR1 SEHNR, CDR2 FQNEAQ (reference sequence). The CDR3 totals 11 residues. CDR3 sequence reads: CASSVITEAFF. DNA of the CDR3: TGTGCCAGCAGCGTAATAACTGAAGCTTTCTTT.

This chain joins TRBV4-1 and TRBJ1-1; TRBD1 is a possible D gene (5 bases). Per the germline V gene, CDR1 is MGHRA and CDR2 is YSYEKL. V lost 4 bases and J 0 bases, leaving 18 bases between the germline ends. This CDR3 comprises 17 residues. The CDR3 is CASSPNRGNNMNTEAFF. The CDR3 DNA is TGCGCCAGCAGCCCTAACCGGGGGAATAACATGAACACTGAAGCTTTCTTT.

The chain uses TRBV18 and TRBJ1-2; D remains unclear. The germline V gene has CDR1 KGHSH and CDR2 LQKENI. CDR3 size: 16 residues. Trimming took off 3 bases at V and 1 base at J, with 15 bases between the two ends. The CDR3 DNA is TGTGCCAGCTCACCCCCAGGACTCGAAAGTAACTATGGCTACACCTTC. It encodes CASSPPGLESNYGYTF.

The CDR3: CASSSNIAEQYF. The CDR3 coding sequence is TGTGCCAGCAGCTCAAATATAGCGGAGCAGTACTTC. The chain recombines TRBV27 with TRBJ2-7; a possible D gene is TRBD2 (5 bases). The germline V gene has CDR1 MNHEY and CDR2 SMNVEV (reference sequence). CDR3 size: 12 residues. V lost 6 bases, J lost 7 bases, and 13 bases lay in between.

The chain has TRBV5-4 and TRBJ1-4, with D unclear. V was pared by 1 base and J by 13 bases, with 14 bases between. The CDR3 covers 13 residues. Germline loops: CDR1 SGHNT, CDR2 YYREEE (reference sequence). CDR3 residues: CASSLRGDRILFF. Here the CDR3 DNA reads TGTGCCAGCAGCTTGCGCGGGGATAGAATACTGTTTTTT.